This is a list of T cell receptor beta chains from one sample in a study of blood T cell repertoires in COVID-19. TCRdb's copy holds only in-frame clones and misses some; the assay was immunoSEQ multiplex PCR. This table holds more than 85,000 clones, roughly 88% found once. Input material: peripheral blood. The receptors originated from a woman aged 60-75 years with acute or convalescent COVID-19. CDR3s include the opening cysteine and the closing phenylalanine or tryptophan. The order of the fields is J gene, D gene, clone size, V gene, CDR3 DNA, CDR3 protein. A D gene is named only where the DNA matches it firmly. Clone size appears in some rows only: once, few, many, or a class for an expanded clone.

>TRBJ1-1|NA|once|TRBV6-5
TGTGCCAGCAGTCCACAGGGAGCCACTGAAGCTTTCTTT
CASSPQGATEAFF
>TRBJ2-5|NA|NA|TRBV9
TGTGCCAGCAGCGTAGGTACAGATTGGATGGAGACCCAGTACTTC
CASSVGTDWMETQYF
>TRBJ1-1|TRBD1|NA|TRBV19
TGTGCCAGTAGTATATGGGGACAGGGGGGGATGAACACTGAAGCTTTCTTT
CASSIWGQGGMNTEAFF
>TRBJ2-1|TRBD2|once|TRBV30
TGTGCCTGGAGTGTACTAGGGACTAGCGGGATTCCGAGAGAGCAGTTCTTC
CAWSVLGTSGIPREQFF
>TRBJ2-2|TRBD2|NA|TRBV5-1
TGCGCCAGCATGTCCGGGACTAGCGGCAACACCGGGGAGCTGTTTTTT
CASMSGTSGNTGELFF
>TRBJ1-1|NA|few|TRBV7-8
TGTGCCGTAAAAGGGGTGAAAAACACTGAAGCTTTCTTT
CAVKGVKNTEAFF
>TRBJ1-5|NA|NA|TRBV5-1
TGCGCCAGCCGACTCCCCGGGGGTCATCAGCCCCAGCATTTT
CASRLPGGHQPQHF
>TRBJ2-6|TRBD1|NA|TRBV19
TGTGCCAGTGAGACAGGGTCTGGGGCCAACGTCCTGACTTTC
CASETGSGANVLTF
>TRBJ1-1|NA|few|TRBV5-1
TGCGCCAGCAGCTTGGCAGGGCTTACTGAAGCTTTCTTT
CASSLAGLTEAFF
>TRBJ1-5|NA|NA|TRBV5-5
TGTGCCAGCAGTTATCTTCAGGGTAGTCAGCCCCAGCATTTT
CASSYLQGSQPQHF
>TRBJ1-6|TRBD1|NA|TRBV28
TGTGCCAGCCGTCGATCGGGACAGGGGAGCTCCTATAATTCACCCCTCCACTTT
CASRRSGQGSSYNSPLHF
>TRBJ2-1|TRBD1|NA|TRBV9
TGTGCCAGCAGCGTAGACGGGACAGGGATAATCAATGAGCAGTTCTTC
CASSVDGTGIINEQFF
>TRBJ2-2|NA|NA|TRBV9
TGTGCCAGCAGCGTAGTTCTCGGGGAGCTGTTTTTT
CASSVVLGELFF
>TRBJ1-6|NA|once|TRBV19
TGTGCCAGTACCGGACAGCTCAATTCACCCCTCCACTTT
CASTGQLNSPLHF
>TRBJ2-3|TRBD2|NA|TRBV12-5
TGTGCTAGTGGTTTTGGTGGGGAGGGGTTTGGGACGCAGTATTTT
CASGFGGEGFGTQYF
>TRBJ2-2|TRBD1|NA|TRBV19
TGTGCCAGTAGGATGGGACAGGGATATGGGGAGCTGTTTTTT
CASRMGQGYGELFF
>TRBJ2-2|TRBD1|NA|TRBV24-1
TGTGCCACCAGTGATTCCAGGGGGCCGGACACCGGGGAGCTGTTTTTT
CATSDSRGPDTGELFF
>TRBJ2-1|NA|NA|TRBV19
TGTGCCAGTACCCCAGGGGTCCGCTACAATGAGCAGTTCTTC
CASTPGVRYNEQFF
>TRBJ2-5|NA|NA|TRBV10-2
TGCGCCAGCAGTGAGGGAGTTCTGGAGACCCAGTACTTC
CASSEGVLETQYF
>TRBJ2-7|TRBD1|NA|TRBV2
TGTGCCAGCAGTGGGACAGGGTTCTGGACCGAGCAGTACTTC
CASSGTGFWTEQYF
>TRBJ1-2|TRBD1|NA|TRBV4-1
TGCGCCAGCAGCCTGAGGACAGGGACTAACTATGGCTACACCTTC
CASSLRTGTNYGYTF
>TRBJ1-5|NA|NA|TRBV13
TGTGCCAGCAGCTTAGGGGACAGTTTTAGCAATCAGCCCCAGCATTTT
CASSLGDSFSNQPQHF
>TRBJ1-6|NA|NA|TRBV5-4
TGTGCCAGCAGCTTGGTGACAGGTGGTTCTTCACCCCTCCACTTT
CASSLVTGGSSPLHF
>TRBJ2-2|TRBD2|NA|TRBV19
TGTGCCAGTAGTACCGGACTAGCGGCAACCGGGGAGCTGTTTTTT
CASSTGLAATGELFF
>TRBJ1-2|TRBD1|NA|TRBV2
TGTGCCAGCAGTGAAAGAGGGGGGACAGGGGGAGGCTACACCTTC
CASSERGGTGGGYTF
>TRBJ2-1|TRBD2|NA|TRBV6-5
TGTGCCAGCAGTTACAGCGGGACCCCAAATGAGCAGTTCTTC
CASSYSGTPNEQFF
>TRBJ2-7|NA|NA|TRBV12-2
TGTGCAAGTCGCTCCCCAAACAACTCCTACGAGCAGTACTTC
CASRSPNNSYEQYF
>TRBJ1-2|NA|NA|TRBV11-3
TGTGCCAGCAGCTTAGTGGGGGGGCCTAACTATGGCTACACCTTC
CASSLVGGPNYGYTF
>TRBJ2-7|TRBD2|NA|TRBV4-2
TGTGCCAGCAGCCAAGATCAGGCTAGCGGGAGCTCCTACGAGCAGTACTTC
CASSQDQASGSSYEQYF
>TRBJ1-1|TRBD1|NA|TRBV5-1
TGCGCCAGCAGCCCTAGGGGGCCGGACACTGAAGCTTTCTTT
CASSPRGPDTEAFF
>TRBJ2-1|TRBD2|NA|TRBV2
TGTGCCGCGAGTCTAGCGGGAGGATTGGATGAGCAGTTCTTC
CAASLAGGLDEQFF
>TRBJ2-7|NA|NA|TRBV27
TGTGCCAGCAGTTTAGCTTTCAGTGTCGGGGAGCAGTACTTC
CASSLAFSVGEQYF
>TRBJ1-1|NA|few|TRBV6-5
TGTGCCAGCAGTTCAGCAGAGGTTAACACTGAAGCTTTCTTT
CASSSAEVNTEAFF
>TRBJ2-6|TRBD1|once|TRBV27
TGTGCCAGCAGTTTGCGCGGGACAGGGGCTCTGGGGGCCAACGTCCTGACTTTC
CASSLRGTGALGANVLTF
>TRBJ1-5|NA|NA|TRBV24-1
TGTGCCACCAGTGATTTCGGCAATCAGCCCCAGCATTTT
CATSDFGNQPQHF
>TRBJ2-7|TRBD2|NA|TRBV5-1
TGCGCCAGCAGCTTGGGACTAGCGGGTCCCTACGAGCAGTACTTC
CASSLGLAGPYEQYF
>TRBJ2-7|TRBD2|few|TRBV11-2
TGTGCCAGCAGCTTTAGCGGGCGCTCCTACGAGCAGTACTTC
CASSFSGRSYEQYF
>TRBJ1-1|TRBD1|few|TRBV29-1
TGCAGCGGAGACAGGGGAGGTAACACTGAAGCTTTCTTT
CSGDRGGNTEAFF
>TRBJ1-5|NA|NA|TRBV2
TGTGCCAGCAGTGCAGAGGCCAATCAGCCCCAGCATTTT
CASSAEANQPQHF
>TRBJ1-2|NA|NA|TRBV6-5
TGTGCCAGCACCTGGACCGGGGGGTATGGCTACACCTTC
CASTWTGGYGYTF